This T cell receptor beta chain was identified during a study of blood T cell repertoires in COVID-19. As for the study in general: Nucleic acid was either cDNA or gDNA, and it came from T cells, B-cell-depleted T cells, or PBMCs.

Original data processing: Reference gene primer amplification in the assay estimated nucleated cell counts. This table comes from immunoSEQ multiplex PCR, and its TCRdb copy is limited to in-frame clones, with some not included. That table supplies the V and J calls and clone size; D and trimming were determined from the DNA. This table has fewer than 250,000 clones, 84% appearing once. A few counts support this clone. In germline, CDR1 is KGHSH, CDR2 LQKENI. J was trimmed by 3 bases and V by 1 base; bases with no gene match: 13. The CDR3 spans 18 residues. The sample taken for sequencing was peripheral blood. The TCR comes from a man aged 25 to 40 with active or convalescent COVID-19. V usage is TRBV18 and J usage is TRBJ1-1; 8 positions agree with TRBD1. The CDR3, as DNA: TGTGCCAGCTCACCACTGCCTTTAACAGGGGGGAAGTACACTGAAGCTTTCTTT. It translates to CASSPLPLTGGKYTEAFF.